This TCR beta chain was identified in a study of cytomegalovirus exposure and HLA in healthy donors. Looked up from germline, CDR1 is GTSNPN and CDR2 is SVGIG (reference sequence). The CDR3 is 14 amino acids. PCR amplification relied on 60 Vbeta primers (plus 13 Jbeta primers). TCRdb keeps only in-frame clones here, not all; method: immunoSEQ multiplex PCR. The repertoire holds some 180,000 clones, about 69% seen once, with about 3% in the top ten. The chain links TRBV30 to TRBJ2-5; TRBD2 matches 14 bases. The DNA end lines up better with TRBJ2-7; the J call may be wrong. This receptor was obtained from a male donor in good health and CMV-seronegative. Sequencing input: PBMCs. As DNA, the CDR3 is TGTGCCTGGAGCCTGGGACTAGCGGGGGCCGAGCAGTACTTC. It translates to CAWSLGLAGAEQYF.